A single TCR beta chain is shown here with its context. The data were taken from a study of T cell responses to AZD1222 COVID-19 vaccine. Germline V gene data show CDR1 as GTSNPN and CDR2 as SVGIG (reference sequence). The junction had 8 bases not matched to a gene; V was cut back by 1 base and J by 2 bases. The CDR3 totals 15 residues. Using immunoSEQ multiplex PCR, the repertoire was profiled, and TCRdb retains in-frame clones only, with some absent. The sample records around 53,000 clones, just over 85% being singletons. The sequencing here drew on peripheral blood, taken 28 days after the second AZD1222 dose. V is TRBV30 and J is TRBJ2-7; 7 bases agree with TRBD2. This receptor was identified in an adult who received the AZD1222 COVID-19 vaccine. The CDR3 DNA is TGTGCCTGGAGTGCTTCGGGGAGGGAAACCTACGAGCAGTACTTC. Translated: CAWSASGRETYEQYF.